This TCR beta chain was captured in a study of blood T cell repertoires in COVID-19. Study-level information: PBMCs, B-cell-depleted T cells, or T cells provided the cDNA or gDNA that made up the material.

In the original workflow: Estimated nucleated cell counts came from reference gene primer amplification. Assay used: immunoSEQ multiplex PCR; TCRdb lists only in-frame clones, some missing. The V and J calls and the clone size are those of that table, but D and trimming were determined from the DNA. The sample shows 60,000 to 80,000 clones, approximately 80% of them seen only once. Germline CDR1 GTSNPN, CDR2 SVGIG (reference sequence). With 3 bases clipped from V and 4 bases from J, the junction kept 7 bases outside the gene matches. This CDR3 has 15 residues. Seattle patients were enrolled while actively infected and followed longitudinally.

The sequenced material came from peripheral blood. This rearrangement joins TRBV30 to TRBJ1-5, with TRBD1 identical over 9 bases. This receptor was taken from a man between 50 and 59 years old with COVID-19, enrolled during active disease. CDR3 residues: CAWRGRGQGNQPQHF. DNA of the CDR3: TGTGCCTGGAGAGGGAGGGGACAGGGAAATCAGCCCCAGCATTTT.